Listed below are T cell receptor beta chains from one sample, sequenced in a study of long-term antiretroviral therapy in people with HIV. Using immunoSEQ multiplex PCR, the repertoire was profiled, and TCRdb retains in-frame clones only, with some absent. The sample has over 8,500 clones, about 80% seen once. Sequenced material: unsorted PBMCs, taken 7.2 years after starting antiretroviral therapy. These receptors originate from a man aged 50-60 years with HIV. The CDR3 runs from the conserved cysteine through the conserved F or W.

V,CDR3
TRBV7-9,CASIVGQGAFDEQFF
TRBV7-6,CASSLGPGGLTDTQYF
TRBV10-2,CASSDVFSAGELFF
TRBV9,CASSVGAATNEKLFF
TRBV4-1,CASSLREPANYGYTF
TRBV7-9,CASSTPYSGPLYGYTF
TRBV15,CATSRGQGVSVNEQFF
TRBV19,CASTGTVNTGELFF
TRBV13,CASSSLGLDPTDTQYF
TRBV19,CASSIQAGREQYF
TRBV2,CASSGEGRSTDTQYF
TRBV6-6,CASSFQGTEAFF
TRBV11-3,CASSLGQLNTEAFF
TRBV30,CAWSLGSQAFF
TRBV10-2,CASSANANSYEQYF
TRBV5-6,CASSFLLEAFF
TRBV7-3,CASSVQGSSTDTQYF
TRBV11-2,CASSLEEDRVTNEKLFF
TRBV18,CASSPPGGPDQPQHF
TRBV19,CASSIVEADEQYF
TRBV5-6,CASSLVTDTQYF
TRBV30,CAWSVSTGEGYTF
TRBV4-2,CASSQDGQYNEKLFF
TRBV27,CASSLTGSQPQHF
TRBV5-1,CASSFAGGSEAFF
TRBV2,CASSEAHHKEKLFF
TRBV27,CASSLTGSAYGYTF
TRBV13,CASSSYSSYEQYF
TRBV7-8,CASSLAGRGPATNEKLFF
TRBV7-3,CASSLTGTGRFGANVLTF
TRBV27,CASSSRLAGVDEQYF
TRBV30,CAWRDLAGGLEDTQYF
TRBV5-1,CASSLQDFNSPLHF
TRBV4-1,CASSQSRTELDEQYF
TRBV21-1,CATEKGHHPVSGNTIYF
TRBV19,CASSEGSNQPQHF
TRBV11-2,CASSLLSNYGYTF
TRBV10-2,CASSGPSTGPYGYTF
TRBV2,CASSEETADNQPQHF
TRBV9,CASSLETGSLYGYTF
TRBV13,CASRPGQGVNEQYF